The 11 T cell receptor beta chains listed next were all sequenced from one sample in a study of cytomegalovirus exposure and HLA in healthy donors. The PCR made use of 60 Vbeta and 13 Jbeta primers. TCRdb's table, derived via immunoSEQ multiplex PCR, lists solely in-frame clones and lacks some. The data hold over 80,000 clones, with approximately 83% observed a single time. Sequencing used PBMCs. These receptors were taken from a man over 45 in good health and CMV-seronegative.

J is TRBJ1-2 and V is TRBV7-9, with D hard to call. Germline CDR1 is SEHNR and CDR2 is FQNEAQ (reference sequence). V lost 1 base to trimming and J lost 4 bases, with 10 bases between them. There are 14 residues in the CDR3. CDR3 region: CASSLGHGGYGYTF. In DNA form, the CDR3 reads TGTGCCAGCAGCTTAGGTCACGGAGGCTATGGCTACACCTTC. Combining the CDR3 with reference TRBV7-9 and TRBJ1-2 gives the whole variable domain DTGVSQNPRHKITKRGQNVTFRCDPISEHNRLYWYRQTLGQGPEFLTYFQNEAQLEKSRLLSDRFSAERPKGSFSTLEIQRTEQGDSAMYLCASSLGHGGYGYTFGSGTRLTVV.

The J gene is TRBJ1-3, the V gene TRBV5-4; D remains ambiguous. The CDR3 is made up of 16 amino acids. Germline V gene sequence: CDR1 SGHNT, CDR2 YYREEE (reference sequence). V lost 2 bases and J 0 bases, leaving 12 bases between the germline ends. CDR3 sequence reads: CASSLMGAGSGNTIYF. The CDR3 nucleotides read TGTGCCAGCAGCTTAATGGGAGCCGGCTCTGGAAACACCATATATTTT.

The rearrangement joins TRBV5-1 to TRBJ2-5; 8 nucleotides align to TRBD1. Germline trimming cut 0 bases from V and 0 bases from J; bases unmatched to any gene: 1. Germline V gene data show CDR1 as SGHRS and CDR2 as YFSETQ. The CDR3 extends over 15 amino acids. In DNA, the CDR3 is TGCGCCAGCAGCTTGGGGACAGGGAACCAAGAGACCCAGTACTTC. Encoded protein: CASSLGTGNQETQYF.

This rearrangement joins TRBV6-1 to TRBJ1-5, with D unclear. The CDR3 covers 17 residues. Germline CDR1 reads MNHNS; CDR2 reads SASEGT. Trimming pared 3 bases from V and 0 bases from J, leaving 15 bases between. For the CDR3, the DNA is TGTGCCAGCAGTGACCAAGCCTCAAGAGTTAGCAATCAGCCCCAGCATTTT. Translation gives CASSDQASRVSNQPQHF.

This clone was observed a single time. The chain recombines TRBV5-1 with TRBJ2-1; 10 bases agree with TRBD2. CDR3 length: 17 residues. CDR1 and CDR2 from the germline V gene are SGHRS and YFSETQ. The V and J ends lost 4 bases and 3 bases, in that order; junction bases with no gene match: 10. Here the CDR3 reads CASSQYSSGSFYNEQFF. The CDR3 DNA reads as TGCGCCAGCAGCCAATACTCTAGCGGGAGTTTCTACAATGAGCAGTTCTTC.

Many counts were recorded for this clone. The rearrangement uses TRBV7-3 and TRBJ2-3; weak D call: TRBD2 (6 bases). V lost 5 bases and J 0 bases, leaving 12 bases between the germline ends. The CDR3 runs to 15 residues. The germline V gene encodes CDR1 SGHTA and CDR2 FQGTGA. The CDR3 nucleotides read TGTGCCAGCAGCCTCGGGACTCCTAGCACAGATACGCAGTATTTT. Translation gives CASSLGTPSTDTQYF.

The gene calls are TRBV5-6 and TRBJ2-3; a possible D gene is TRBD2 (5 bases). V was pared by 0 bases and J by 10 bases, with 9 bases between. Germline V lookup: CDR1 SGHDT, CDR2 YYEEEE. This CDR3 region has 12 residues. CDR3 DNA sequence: TGTGCCAGCAGCTTGGCCCGGGGTGCGCAGTATTTT. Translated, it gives CASSLARGAQYF.

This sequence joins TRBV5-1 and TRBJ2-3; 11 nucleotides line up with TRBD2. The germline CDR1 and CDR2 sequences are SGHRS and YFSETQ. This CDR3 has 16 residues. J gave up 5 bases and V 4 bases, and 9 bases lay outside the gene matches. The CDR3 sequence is CASSGTLAGGGDTQYF. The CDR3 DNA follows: TGCGCCAGCAGCGGAACTCTAGCGGGAGGTGGAGATACGCAGTATTTT.

CDR3 region: CASSAQQGGDYGYTF. In DNA, the CDR3 is TGTGCCAGCAGTGCCCAACAGGGTGGGGACTATGGCTACACCTTC. The chain employs TRBV2 and TRBJ1-2; weak D call: TRBD1 (6 bases). In germline, CDR1 is SNHLY, CDR2 FYNNEI. This CDR3 region has 15 residues. Trimming removed 4 bases from V and 3 bases from J, with 15 bases in between.

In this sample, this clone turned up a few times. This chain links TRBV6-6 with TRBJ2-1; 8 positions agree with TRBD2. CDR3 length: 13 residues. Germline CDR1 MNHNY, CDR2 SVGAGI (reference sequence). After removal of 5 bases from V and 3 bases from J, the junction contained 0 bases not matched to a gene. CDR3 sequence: CASSAGGYNEQFF. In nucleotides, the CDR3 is TGTGCCAGCAGTGCGGGGGGCTACAATGAGCAGTTCTTC.

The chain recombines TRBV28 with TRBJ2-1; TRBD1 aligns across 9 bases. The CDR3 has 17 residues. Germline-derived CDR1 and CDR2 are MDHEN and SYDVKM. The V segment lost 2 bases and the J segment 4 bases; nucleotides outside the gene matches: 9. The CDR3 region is CASSLISVTGGYNEQFF. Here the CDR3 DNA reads TGTGCCAGCAGTTTAATTTCCGTGACAGGGGGGTACAATGAGCAGTTCTTC. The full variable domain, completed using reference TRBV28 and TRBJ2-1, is DVKVTQSSRYLVKRTGEKVFLECVQDMDHENMFWYRQDPGLGLRLIYFSYDVKMKEKGDIPEGYSVSREKKERFSLILESASTNQTSMYLCASSLISVTGGYNEQFFGPGTRLTVL.